This T cell receptor (beta chain) is drawn from a study of blood T cell repertoires in COVID-19. Study background: PBMCs, B-cell-depleted T cells, or T cells provided the cDNA or gDNA that made up the material.

Authors' data handling: Using reference gene primer amplification, nucleated cell counts were estimated. Using immunoSEQ multiplex PCR, the repertoire was profiled, and TCRdb retains in-frame clones only, with some absent. The D gene and trimming were derived from the DNA, and the V and J assignments and clone size from that table. This sample has tens of thousands of clones, with almost 85% found just once. Sequenced: peripheral blood. The clonotype was recovered from a man in his fifties with active or convalescent COVID-19.

Here the CDR3 reads CARSFESGERGTGELFF. CDR3 coding DNA: TGTGCCAGAAGCTTTGAGTCGGGGGAAAGAGGCACCGGGGAGCTGTTTTTT. The genes are TRBV5-3 and TRBJ2-2; tentative D call: TRBD2 (6 bases). TRBV5-3 is reported as an ORF; its role is uncertain. V lost 2 bases, J lost 4 bases, and 18 bases lay in between. The CDR3 length is 17 residues.